The TCR beta chain under discussion was sequenced for a study of blood T cell repertoires in COVID-19. Trimming took 0 bases from V and 5 from J, leaving 4 bases between them. The CDR3 has 13 residues. Per the authors' pipeline: Estimation of nucleated cell counts was performed using reference gene primer amplification. Profiling relied on immunoSEQ multiplex PCR, and the TCRdb table lists in-frame clones only, not all of them. That table supplies the V and J calls and clone size; D and trimming were determined from the DNA. The repertoire has about 120,000 clones, 60% to 85% of them found once; the top ten carry 2% to 2.5%.

The chain employs TRBV12-3 or TRBV12-4 and TRBJ1-4, with D unresolved. The specimen sequenced was peripheral blood. This TCR was recovered from a man aged 70-80 years with acute or convalescent COVID-19. This chain's CDR3 is CASSLAANEKLFF. For the CDR3, the DNA is TGTGCCAGCAGTTTAGCGGCCAATGAAAAACTGTTTTTT.